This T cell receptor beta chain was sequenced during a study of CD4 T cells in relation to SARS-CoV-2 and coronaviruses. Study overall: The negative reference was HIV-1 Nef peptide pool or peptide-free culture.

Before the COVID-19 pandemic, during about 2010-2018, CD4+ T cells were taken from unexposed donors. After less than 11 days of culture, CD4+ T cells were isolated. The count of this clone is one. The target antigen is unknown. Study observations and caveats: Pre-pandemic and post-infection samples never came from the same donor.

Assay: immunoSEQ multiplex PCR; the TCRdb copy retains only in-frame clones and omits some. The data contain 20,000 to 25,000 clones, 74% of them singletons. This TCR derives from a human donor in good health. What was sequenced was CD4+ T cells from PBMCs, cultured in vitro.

CDR3 nucleotides: TGTGCCACCAGTGATCCTAGCGGGAGGGGGGGCAATGAGCAGTTCTTC. It encodes CATSDPSGRGGNEQFF. The genes are TRBV24-1 and TRBJ2-1; 12 nucleotides match TRBD2. This CDR3 is built from 16 residues. Germline CDR1 is KGHDR and CDR2 is SFDVKD. V was clipped by 3 bases and J by 6 bases; unmatched bases: 5.